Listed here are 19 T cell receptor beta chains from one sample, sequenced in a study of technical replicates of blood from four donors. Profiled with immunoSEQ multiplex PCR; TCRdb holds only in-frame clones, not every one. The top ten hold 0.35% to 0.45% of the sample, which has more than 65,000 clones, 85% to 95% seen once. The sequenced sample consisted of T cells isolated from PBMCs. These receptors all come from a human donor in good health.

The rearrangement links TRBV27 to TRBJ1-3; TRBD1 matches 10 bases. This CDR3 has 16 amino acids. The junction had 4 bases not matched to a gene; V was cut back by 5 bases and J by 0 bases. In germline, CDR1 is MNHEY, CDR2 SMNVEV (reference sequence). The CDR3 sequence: CASSTRTGGSGNTIYF. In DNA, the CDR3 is TGTGCCAGCAGTACCCGGACAGGGGGCTCTGGAAACACCATATATTTT.

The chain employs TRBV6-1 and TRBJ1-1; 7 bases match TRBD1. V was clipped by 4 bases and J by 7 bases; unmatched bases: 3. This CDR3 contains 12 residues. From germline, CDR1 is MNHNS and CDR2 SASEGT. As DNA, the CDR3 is TGTGCCAGCAGTGGGGACAGAAGTGAAGCTTTCTTT. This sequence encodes CASSGDRSEAFF.

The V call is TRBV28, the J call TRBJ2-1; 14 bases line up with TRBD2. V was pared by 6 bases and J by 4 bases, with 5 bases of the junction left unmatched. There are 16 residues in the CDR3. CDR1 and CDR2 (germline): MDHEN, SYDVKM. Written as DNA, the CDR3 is TGTGCCAGCAGCCTAGGGACTAGCGGGGGATACAATGAGCAGTTCTTC. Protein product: CASSLGTSGGYNEQFF.

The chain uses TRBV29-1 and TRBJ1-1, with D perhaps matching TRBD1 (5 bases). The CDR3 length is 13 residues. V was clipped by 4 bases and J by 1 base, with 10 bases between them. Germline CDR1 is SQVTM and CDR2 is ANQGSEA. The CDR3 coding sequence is TGCAGCGTTGTCAGGGTGGGGAACACTGAAGCTTTCTTT. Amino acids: CSVVRVGNTEAFF.

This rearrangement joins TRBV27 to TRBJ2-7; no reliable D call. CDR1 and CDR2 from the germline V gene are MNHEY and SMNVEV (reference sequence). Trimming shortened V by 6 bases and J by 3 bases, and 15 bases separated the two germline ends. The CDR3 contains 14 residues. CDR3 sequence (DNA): TGTGCCAGCAGGAAATTATCCCCGGTCTACGAGCAGTACTTC. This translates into CASRKLSPVYEQYF.

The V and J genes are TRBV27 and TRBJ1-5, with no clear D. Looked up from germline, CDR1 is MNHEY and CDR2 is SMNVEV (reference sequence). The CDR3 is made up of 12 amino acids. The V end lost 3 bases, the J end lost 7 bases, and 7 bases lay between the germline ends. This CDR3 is CASSFFGQPQHF. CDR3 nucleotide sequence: TGTGCCAGCAGTTTCTTTGGCCAGCCCCAGCATTTT.

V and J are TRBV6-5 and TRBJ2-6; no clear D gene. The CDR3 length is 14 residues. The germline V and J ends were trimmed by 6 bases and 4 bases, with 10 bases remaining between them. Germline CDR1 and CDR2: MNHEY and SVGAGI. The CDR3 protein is CASSLLVGANVLTF. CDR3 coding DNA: TGTGCCAGCAGCCTCCTTGTGGGGGCCAACGTCCTGACTTTC.

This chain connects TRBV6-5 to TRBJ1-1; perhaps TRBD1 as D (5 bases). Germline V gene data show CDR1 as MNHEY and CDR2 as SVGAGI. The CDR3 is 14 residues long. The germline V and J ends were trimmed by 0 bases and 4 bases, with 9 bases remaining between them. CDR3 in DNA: TGTGCCAGCAGTTACTCGACAAGGGGCACTGAAGCTTTCTTT. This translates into CASSYSTRGTEAFF.

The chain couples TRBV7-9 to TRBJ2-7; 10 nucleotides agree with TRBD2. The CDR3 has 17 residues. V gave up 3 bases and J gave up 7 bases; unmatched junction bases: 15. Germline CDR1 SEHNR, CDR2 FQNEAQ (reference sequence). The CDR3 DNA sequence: TGTGCCAGCAGCTTTCTAGCGGGAGCCTTTAATTCTGATGAGCAGTACTTC. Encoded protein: CASSFLAGAFNSDEQYF.

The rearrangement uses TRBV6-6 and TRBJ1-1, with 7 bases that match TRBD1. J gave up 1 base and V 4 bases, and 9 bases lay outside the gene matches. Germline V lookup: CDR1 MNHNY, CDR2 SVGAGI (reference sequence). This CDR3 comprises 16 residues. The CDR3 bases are TGTGCCAGCAGTTTCCTCCGGGACAGAGAGAACACTGAAGCTTTCTTT. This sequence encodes CASSFLRDRENTEAFF.

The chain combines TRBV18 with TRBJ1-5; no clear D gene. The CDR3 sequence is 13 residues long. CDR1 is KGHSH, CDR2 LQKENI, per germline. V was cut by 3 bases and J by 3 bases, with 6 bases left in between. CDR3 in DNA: TGTGCCAGCTCACCCACAGACAATCAGCCCCAGCATTTT. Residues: CASSPTDNQPQHF.

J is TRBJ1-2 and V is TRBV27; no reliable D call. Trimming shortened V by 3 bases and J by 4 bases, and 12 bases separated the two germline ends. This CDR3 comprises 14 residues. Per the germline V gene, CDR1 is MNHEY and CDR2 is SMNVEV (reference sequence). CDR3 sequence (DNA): TGTGCCAGCAGTTTTCAGGTTTTAGGCTATGGCTACACCTTC. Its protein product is CASSFQVLGYGYTF.

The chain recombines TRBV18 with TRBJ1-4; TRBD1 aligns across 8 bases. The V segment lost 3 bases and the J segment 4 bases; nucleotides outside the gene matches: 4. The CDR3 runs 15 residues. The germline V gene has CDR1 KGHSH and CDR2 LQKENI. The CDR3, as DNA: TGTGCCAGCTCACCGACAGGGGCTAGTAATGAAAAACTGTTTTTT. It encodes CASSPTGASNEKLFF.

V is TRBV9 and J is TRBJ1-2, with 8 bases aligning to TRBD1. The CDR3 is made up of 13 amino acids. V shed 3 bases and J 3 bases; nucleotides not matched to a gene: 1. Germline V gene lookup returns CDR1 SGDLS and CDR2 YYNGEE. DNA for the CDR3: TGTGCCAGCAGCGGGGACAGGTACTATGGCTACACCTTC. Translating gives CASSGDRYYGYTF.

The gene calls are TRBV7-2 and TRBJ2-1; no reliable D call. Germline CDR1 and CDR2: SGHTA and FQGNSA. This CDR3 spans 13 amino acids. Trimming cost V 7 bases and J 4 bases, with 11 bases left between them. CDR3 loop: CASKTFTYNEQFF. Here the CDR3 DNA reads TGTGCCAGCAAGACTTTTACGTACAATGAGCAGTTCTTC.

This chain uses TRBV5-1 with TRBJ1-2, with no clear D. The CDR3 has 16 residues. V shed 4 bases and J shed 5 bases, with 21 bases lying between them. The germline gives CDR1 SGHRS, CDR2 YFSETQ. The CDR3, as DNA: TGCGCCAGCAGCGCCCGGGAGGGCTCCTTCCTTTATGGCTACACCTTC. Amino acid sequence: CASSAREGSFLYGYTF.

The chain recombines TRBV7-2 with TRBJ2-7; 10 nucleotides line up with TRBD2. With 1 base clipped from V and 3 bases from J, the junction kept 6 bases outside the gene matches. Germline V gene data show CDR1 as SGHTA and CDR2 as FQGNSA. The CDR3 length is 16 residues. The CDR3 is CASSLVGLADDYEQYF. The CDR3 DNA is TGTGCCAGCAGCTTAGTAGGACTAGCGGACGACTACGAGCAGTACTTC.

The CDR3 coding sequence is TGTGCCAGCAGCCGGGACAGGGGAAATGTAGACTATGGCTACACCTTC. Translation gives CASSRDRGNVDYGYTF. This rearrangement joins TRBV7-9 to TRBJ1-2; TRBD1 aligns across 10 bases. CDR3 length: 16 amino acids. V lost 5 bases to trimming and J lost 3 bases; unmatched junction nucleotides: 9. Germline CDR1 SEHNR, CDR2 FQNEAQ (reference sequence). Full variable domain (rest looked up from reference TRBV7-9 and TRBJ1-2): DTGVSQNPRHKITKRGQNVTFRCDPISEHNRLYWYRQTLGQGPEFLTYFQNEAQLEKSRLLSDRFSAERPKGSFSTLEIQRTEQGDSAMYLCASSRDRGNVDYGYTFGSGTRLTVV.

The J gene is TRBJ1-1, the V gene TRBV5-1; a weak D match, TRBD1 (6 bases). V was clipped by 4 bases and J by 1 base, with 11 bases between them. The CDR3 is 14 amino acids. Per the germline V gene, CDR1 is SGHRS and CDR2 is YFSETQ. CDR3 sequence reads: CASSQQGTNTEAFF. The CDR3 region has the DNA TGCGCCAGCAGCCAACAGGGAACGAACACTGAAGCTTTCTTT.